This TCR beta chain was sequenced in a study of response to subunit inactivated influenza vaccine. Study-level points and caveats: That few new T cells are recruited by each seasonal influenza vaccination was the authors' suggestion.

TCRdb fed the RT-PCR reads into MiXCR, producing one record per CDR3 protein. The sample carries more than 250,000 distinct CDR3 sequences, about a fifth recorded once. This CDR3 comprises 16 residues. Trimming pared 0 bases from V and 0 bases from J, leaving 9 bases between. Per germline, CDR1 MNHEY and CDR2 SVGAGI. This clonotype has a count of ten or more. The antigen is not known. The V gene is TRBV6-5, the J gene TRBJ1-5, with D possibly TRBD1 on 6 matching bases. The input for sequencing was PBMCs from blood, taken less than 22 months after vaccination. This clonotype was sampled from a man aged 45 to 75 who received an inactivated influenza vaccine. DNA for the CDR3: TGTGCCAGCAGTTACTCGACAGGAGATAGCAATCAGCCCCAGCATTTT. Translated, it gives CASSYSTGDSNQPQHF.